This T cell receptor beta chain derives from a study of beta chain features in type 1 diabetes. Overall study results and limits: Whether HLA type influences TCRB rearrangement remained unresolved here.

This CDR3 contains 16 residues. Germline lookup yields CDR1 LGHNA and CDR2 YNFKEQ. Germline trimming cut 3 bases from V and 5 bases from J; bases unmatched to any gene: 9. A few counts support this clone. The antigen is unknown. Sequenced material consisted of expressed TCRB transcripts (all of the isolated RNA was reverse transcribed). Clones were read by immunoSEQ multiplex PCR, and TCRdb kept only the in-frame ones, dropping some. The table has around 200,000 clones, around 13% seen once. This receptor was identified in a woman between 18 and 29 years old in good health. What was sequenced was central memory CD4+ T cells from blood. The chain carries TRBV4-2 and TRBJ2-1; 8 bases fit TRBD2. The CDR3 nucleotides are TGTGCCAGCAGCCAGAACCCGGGACTAGGGAACAATGAGCAGTTCTTC. Residues: CASSQNPGLGNNEQFF.